This paragraph covers one T cell receptor (beta chain) sequence. As yet, its antigen is unknown. This entry comes from a study of T-cell memory formation after mild COVID-19. Study at large: For the most part, TCR clusters were specific to one donor. Study observations and caveats: For contracting clones, CD4+ ones sat mainly in CM and EM, CD8+ in EMRA. A second wave expanding day 15 to 37 was CD4+-biased; contracting clones were balanced.

The CDR3 covers 15 residues. Per the germline V gene, CDR1 is MGHRA and CDR2 is YSYEKL. With V trimmed by 2 bases and J by 1 base, 3 bases remained unmatched. TCR alpha and TCR beta cDNA libraries with sample barcodes and UMIs came from 5'RACE using constant-segment primers. TCRdb reprocessed the 5' RACE reads with MiXCR, giving one entry per CDR3 protein. The sample contains around 340,000 distinct CDR3 sequences, under 25% of which appear only once. The sequencing input was PBMCs or a T cell subset sorted from them (not recorded which). This clonotype was obtained from an adult woman who had mild COVID-19 (a few samples of this study predate the infection). Cell type and time point are not known. The V and J genes are TRBV4-1 and TRBJ2-3; 7 nucleotides line up with TRBD2. For the CDR3, the DNA is TGCGCCAGCAGCCAACGGGACTATGGCACAGATACGCAGTATTTT. As protein: CASSQRDYGTDTQYF.